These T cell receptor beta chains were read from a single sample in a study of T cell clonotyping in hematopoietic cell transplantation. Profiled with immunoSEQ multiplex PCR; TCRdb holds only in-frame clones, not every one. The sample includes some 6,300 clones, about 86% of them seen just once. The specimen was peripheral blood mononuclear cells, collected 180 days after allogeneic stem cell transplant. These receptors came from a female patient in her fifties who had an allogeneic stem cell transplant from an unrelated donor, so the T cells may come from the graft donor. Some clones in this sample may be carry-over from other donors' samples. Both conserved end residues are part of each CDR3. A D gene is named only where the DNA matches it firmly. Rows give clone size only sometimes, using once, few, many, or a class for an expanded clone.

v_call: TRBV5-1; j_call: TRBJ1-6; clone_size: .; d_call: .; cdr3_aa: CASSPRGGNSPLHF; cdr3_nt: TGCGCCAGCAGTCCAAGAGGGGGGAACTCACCCCTCCACTTT
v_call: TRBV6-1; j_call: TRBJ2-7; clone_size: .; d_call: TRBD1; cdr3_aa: CASPPPGQGNYEQYF; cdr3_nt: TGTGCCAGCCCGCCTCCGGGACAGGGGAACTACGAGCAGTACTTC
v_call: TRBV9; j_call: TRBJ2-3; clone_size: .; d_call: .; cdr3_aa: CASSAPLGVDTQYF; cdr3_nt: TGTGCCAGCAGCGCCCCCCTGGGGGTAGATACGCAGTATTTT
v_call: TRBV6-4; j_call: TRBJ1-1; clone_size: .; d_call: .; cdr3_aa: CASSDQQANTEAFF; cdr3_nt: TGTGCCAGCAGTGATCAACAGGCGAACACTGAAGCTTTCTTT
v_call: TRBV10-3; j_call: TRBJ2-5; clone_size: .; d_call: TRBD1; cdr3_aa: CATRDREGETQYF; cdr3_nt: TGTGCCACGAGGGACAGGGAGGGAGAGACCCAGTACTTC
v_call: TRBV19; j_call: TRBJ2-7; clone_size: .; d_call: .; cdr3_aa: CASSIPGGIYEQYF; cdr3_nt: TGTGCCAGTAGTATCCCAGGGGGGATCTACGAGCAGTACTTC
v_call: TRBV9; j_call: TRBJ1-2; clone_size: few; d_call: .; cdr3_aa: CASSVGGIKVGYTF; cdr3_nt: TGTGCCAGCAGCGTAGGGGGGATTAAGGTCGGCTACACCTTC
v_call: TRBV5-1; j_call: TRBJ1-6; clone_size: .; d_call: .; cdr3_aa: CASTLPKDNSPLHF; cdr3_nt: TGCGCCAGCACCTTACCAAAGGATAATTCACCCCTCCACTTT
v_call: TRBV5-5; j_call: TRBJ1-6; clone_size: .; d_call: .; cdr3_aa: CASSPRGDGGNSPLHF; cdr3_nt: TGTGCCAGCAGCCCTAGGGGTGATGGGGGAAATTCACCCCTCCACTTT
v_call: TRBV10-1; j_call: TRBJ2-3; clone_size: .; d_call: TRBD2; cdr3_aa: CASSKGGDGTDTQYF; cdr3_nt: TGCGCCAGCAGTAAGGGAGGGGACGGCACAGATACGCAGTATTTT
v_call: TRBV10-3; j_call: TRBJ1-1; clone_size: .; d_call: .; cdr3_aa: CAIRETGAPRMTEAFF; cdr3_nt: TGTGCCATACGAGAGACGGGGGCGCCGAGAATGACTGAAGCTTTCTTT
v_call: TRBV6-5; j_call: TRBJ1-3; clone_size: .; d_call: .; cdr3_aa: CASSYSQRSGNTIYF; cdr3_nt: TGTGCCAGCAGTTACAGCCAGCGCTCTGGAAACACCATATATTTT
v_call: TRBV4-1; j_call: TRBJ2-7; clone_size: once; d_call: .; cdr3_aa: CASSQDDRTVTYEQYF; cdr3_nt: TGCGCCAGCAGCCAAGACGATCGGACAGTTACCTACGAGCAGTACTTC
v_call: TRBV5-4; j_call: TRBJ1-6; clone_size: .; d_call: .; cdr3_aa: CASSQRTGSSYNSPLHF; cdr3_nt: TGTGCCAGCAGTCAAAGGACGGGGAGCTCCTATAATTCACCCCTCCACTTT
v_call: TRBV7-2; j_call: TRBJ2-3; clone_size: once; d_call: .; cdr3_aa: CASSLFRSQRGTDTQYF; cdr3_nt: TGTGCCAGCAGCTTATTTCGTTCTCAGCGGGGCACAGATACGCAGTATTTT
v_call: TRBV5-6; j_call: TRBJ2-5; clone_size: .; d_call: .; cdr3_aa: CASSLIQGSQETQYF; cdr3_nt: TGTGCCAGCAGCTTGATTCAGGGAAGCCAAGAGACCCAGTACTTC
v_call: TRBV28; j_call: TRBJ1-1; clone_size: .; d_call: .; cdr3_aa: CACLRMNTEAFF; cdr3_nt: TGTGCCTGTCTCAGGATGAACACTGAAGCTTTCTTT
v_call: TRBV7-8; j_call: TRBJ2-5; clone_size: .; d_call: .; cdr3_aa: CASSSPRLSGYKETQYF; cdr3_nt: TGTGCCAGCAGCTCTCCTCGACTAAGCGGGTACAAAGAGACCCAGTACTTC
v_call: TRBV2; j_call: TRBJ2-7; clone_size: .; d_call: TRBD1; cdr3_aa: CAGSWTGSHEQYF; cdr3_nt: TGTGCCGGTAGTTGGACAGGTTCTCACGAGCAGTACTTC
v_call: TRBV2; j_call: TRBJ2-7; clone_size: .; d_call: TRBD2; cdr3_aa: CASSEALRTSGGSSYEQYF; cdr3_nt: TGTGCCAGCAGTGAAGCGCTTCGGACTAGCGGGGGGAGCTCCTACGAGCAGTACTTC
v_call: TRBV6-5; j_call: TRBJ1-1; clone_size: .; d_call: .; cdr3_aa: CASSLPGGSEAFF; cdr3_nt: TGTGCCAGCAGTCTCCCTGGGGGATCTGAAGCTTTCTTT
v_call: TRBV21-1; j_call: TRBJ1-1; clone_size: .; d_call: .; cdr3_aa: CASSKSREGNTEAFF; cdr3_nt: TGTGCCAGCAGCAAAAGTCGGGAGGGGAACACTGAAGCTTTCTTT
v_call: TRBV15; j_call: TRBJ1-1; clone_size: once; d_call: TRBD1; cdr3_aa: CATSRVRQGKEAFF; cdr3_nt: TGTGCCACCAGCAGGGTCCGACAGGGGAAAGAAGCTTTCTTT
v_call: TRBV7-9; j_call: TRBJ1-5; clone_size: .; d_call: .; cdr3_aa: CASSAGGSNQPQHF; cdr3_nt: TGTGCCAGCAGCGCCGGCGGTAGCAATCAGCCCCAGCATTTT
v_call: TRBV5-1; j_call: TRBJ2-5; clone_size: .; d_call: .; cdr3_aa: CAIYMGQGYTTRKGTQYF; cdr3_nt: TGCGCCATTTACATGGGGCAGGGGTATACAACCCGGAAGGGGACCCAGTACTTC
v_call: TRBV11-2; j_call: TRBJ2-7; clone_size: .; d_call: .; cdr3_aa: CASSLDLWGHEQYF; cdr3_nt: TGTGCCAGCAGCTTAGATTTGTGGGGCCACGAGCAGTACTTC
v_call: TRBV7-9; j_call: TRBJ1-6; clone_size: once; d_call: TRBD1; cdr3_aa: CASSLMGTAPTLHF; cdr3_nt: TGTGCCAGCAGCTTGATGGGGACAGCTCCAACCCTCCACTTT
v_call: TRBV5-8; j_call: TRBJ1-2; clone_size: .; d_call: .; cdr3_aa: CASSLDRAGYGYTF; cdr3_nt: TGTGCCAGCAGCTTGGACAGGGCGGGCTATGGCTACACCTTC
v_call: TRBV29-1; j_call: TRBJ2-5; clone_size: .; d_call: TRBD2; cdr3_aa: CSVGSFGGVLETQYF; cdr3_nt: TGCAGCGTTGGTTCATTCGGGGGGGTTTTGGAGACCCAGTACTTC
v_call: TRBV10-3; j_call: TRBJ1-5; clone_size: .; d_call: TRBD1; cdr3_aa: CAISAGTGSNQPQHF; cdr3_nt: TGTGCCATCAGTGCGGGGACAGGCAGCAATCAGCCCCAGCATTTT
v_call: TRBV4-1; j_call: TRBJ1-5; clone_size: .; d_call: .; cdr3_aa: CASSQEEKRNQPQHF; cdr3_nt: TGCGCCAGCAGCCAAGAGGAGAAGAGAAATCAGCCCCAGCATTTT
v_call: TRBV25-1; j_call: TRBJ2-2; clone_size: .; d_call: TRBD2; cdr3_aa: CASRIAGQRAGELFF; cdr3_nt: TGTGCCAGCAGAATAGCGGGTCAAAGAGCCGGGGAGCTGTTTTTT
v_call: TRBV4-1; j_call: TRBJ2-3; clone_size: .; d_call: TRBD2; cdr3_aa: CASSRETSGGADTQYF; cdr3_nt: TGCGCCAGCAGCCGAGAGACTAGCGGGGGGGCAGATACGCAGTATTTT
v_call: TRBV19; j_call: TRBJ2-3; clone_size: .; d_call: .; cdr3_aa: CASEADTQYF; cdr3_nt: TGTGCCAGTGAGGCAGATACGCAGTATTTT
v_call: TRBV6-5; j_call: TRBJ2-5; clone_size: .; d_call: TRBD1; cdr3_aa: CASSYFSDRQETQYF; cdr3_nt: TGTGCCAGCAGTTACTTCTCGGACAGGCAAGAGACCCAGTACTTC
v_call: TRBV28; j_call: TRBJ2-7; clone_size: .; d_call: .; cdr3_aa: CASRHDSYEQYF; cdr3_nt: TGTGCCAGCAGACACGACAGTTACGAGCAGTACTTC
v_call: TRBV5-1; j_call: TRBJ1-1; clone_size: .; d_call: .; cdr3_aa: CASSSRVNTEAFF; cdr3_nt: TGCGCCAGCAGCTCAAGGGTGAACACTGAAGCTTTCTTT
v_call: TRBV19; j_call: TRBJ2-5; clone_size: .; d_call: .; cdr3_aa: CASSTFPLVWETQYF; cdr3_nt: TGTGCCAGTAGTACTTTCCCCCTTGTGTGGGAGACCCAGTACTTC
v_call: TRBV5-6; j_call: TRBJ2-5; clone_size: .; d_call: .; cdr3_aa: CASSSEFRAYERYF; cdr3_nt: TGTGCCAGCAGCTCGGAATTCAGGGCTTACGAGCGGTACTTC